The 32 T cell receptor beta chains in this list originate from one sample, sequenced in a study of blood T cell repertoires in COVID-19. The data were produced by immunoSEQ multiplex PCR, yet TCRdb's version contains in-frame clones alone and is incomplete. In the table there are hundreds of thousands of clones, about 68% of which are singletons. Sequencing was carried out using peripheral blood. The source of these receptors is a woman at least 80 years old with acute or convalescent COVID-19.

The chain couples TRBV11-2 to TRBJ2-6; 7 bases are a match to TRBD1. CDR1 is SGHAT and CDR2 is FQNNGV in the germline V gene. The CDR3 has 16 residues. The J segment lost 2 bases and the V segment lost 5 bases, leaving 6 bases of the junction unmatched. CDR3 sequence: CASSGQGVAGANVLTF. The DNA for the CDR3 is TGTGCCAGCAGCGGGCAGGGGGTGGCTGGGGCCAACGTCCTGACTTTC.

This clone was seen a few times. This chain connects TRBV5-5 to TRBJ2-1, with a weak D call TRBD1 (6 bases). The V and J ends lost 2 bases and 0 bases respectively, with 12 bases between them. There are 16 residues in the CDR3. Germline-derived CDR1 and CDR2 are SGHKS and YYEKEE (reference sequence). For the CDR3, the DNA is TGTGCCAGCAGCTTCTACGGACAGAGCTCCTACAATGAGCAGTTCTTC. As protein: CASSFYGQSSYNEQFF.

The genes are TRBV12-3 or TRBV12-4 and TRBJ2-3; TRBD2 aligns across 7 bases. This CDR3 comprises 13 residues. Trimming took 5 bases from V and 6 from J; bases not matched to a gene: 5. CDR3: CASSGRAVDTQYF. In DNA, the CDR3 is TGTGCCAGCAGTGGGAGGGCCGTGGATACGCAGTATTTT.

A note on this clone: Distinct nucleotide sequences in the sample also encode this CDR3. This chain links TRBV30 with TRBJ1-4; no clear D gene. V lost 0 bases and J lost 8, with 7 bases in between. Germline V gene data show CDR1 as GTSNPN and CDR2 as SVGIG (reference sequence). The CDR3 covers 12 residues. The CDR3 reads CAWSVRGEKLFF. The CDR3, as DNA: TGTGCCTGGAGTGTACGAGGAGAAAAACTGTTTTTT. Based on the CDR3 plus reference TRBV30 and TRBJ1-4, the full variable domain is SQTIHQWPATLVQPVGSPLSLECTVEGTSNPNLYWYRQAAGRGLQLLFYSVGIGQISSEVPQNLSASRPQDRQFILSSKKLLLSDSGFYLCAWSVRGEKLFFGSGTQLSVL.

The V and J genes are TRBV14 and TRBJ1-6, with D maybe TRBD1 (5 bases). Germline CDR1 and CDR2: SGHDN and FVKESK. V lost 1 base and J 6 bases, leaving 13 bases between the germline ends. This CDR3 is 16 amino acids long. In DNA form, the CDR3 reads TGTGCCAGCAGCCAAGGGTCAAGAAGGGGTAATTCACCCCTCCACTTT. Encoded protein: CASSQGSRRGNSPLHF.

The chain has TRBV5-4 and TRBJ1-6; 8 bases are shared with TRBD1. Losses at the gene ends were 0 bases for V and 9 bases for J; bases not matched to a gene: 5. Germline CDR1 and CDR2: SGHNT and YYREEE (reference sequence). This CDR3 has 15 residues. CDR3 sequence: CASSLADRGSSPLHF. CDR3 nucleotides: TGTGCCAGCAGCTTGGCCGACAGGGGTTCTTCACCCCTCCACTTT. Together with reference TRBV5-4 and TRBJ1-6, the CDR3 gives the full variable domain: ETGVTQSPTHLIKTRGQQVTLRCSSQSGHNTVSWYQQALGQGPQFIFQYYREEENGRGNFPPRFSGLQFPNYSSELNVNALELDDSALYLCASSLADRGSSPLHFGNGTRLTVT.

The V and J genes are TRBV24-1 and TRBJ1-5; no firm D call. The germline CDR1 and CDR2 sequences are KGHDR and SFDVKD. Deletions cut 1 base from V and 4 bases from J, with 4 bases between. This CDR3 is built from 13 residues. Here the CDR3 DNA reads TGTGCCACCAGTGATTTTAAAAATCAGCCCCAGCATTTT. This translates into CATSDFKNQPQHF.

The CDR3 DNA sequence: TGTGCCAGCAGCTATGGTGGGGCCAATCAGCCCCAGCATTTT. This codes for CASSYGGANQPQHF. This chain uses TRBV2 with TRBJ1-5; maybe TRBD1 (5 bases). V lost 6 bases and J 3 bases, leaving 12 bases between the germline ends. The germline V gene has CDR1 SNHLY and CDR2 FYNNEI. The CDR3 is made up of 14 amino acids. Combining the CDR3 with reference TRBV2 and TRBJ1-5 gives the whole variable domain EPEVTQTPSHQVTQMGQEVILRCVPISNHLYFYWYRQILGQKVEFLVSFYNNEISEKSEIFDDQFSVERPDGSNFTLKIRSTKLEDSAMYFCASSYGGANQPQHFGDGTRLSIL.

This clone was counted a few times. Within the sample, other DNA sequences also encode this same CDR3. The J gene is TRBJ2-2, the V gene TRBV3-1 (or the pseudogene TRBV3-2); D is unclear. Trimming removed 3 bases at V and 4 bases at J, with 6 bases between. The length of the CDR3 is 13 residues. Germline assignment: CDR1 LGHDT and CDR2 YNNKEL (reference sequence). The CDR3 is CASSQARTGELFF. The DNA of the CDR3 is TGTGCCAGCAGCCAGGCCCGCACCGGGGAGCTGTTTTTT.

The V and J genes are TRBV10-1 and TRBJ2-2; D is perhaps TRBD2 (5 bases). The V end was cut by 0 bases, the J end by 3 bases, with 14 bases between. This CDR3 is 17 amino acids long. Germline V gene lookup returns CDR1 WNHNN and CDR2 SYGVQD (reference sequence). CDR3 sequence (DNA): TGCGCCAGCAGTGAGTCTTGGGGAGCTCTAGACACCGGGGAGCTGTTTTTT. This gives the protein CASSESWGALDTGELFF.

V usage is TRBV19 and J usage is TRBJ1-2; possible D gene TRBD1, 6 bases. The CDR3 is made up of 13 amino acids. Germline V gives CDR1 LNHDA, CDR2 SQIVND (reference sequence). With 4 bases removed from V and 7 bases from J, the gap between germline ends came to 13 bases. The CDR3 nucleotides read TGTGCCAGTAGTAAACAGGGTCCCTCTGGCTACACCTTC. Encoded protein: CASSKQGPSGYTF.

The chain uses TRBV19 and TRBJ1-2, with D possibly being TRBD1 (5 bases). Trimming removed 3 bases at V and 5 bases at J, with 19 bases between. The germline CDR1 and CDR2 sequences are LNHDA and SQIVND (reference sequence). The CDR3 extends over 16 amino acids. The CDR3 reads CASSMTPRGRGYGYTF. DNA of the CDR3: TGTGCCAGTAGTATGACCCCTCGGGGGAGGGGTTATGGCTACACCTTC.

The CDR3, as DNA: TGTGCCAGCCAGGAATTGAACACTGAAGCTTTCTTT. Translating gives CASQELNTEAFF. The chain is built from TRBV2 and TRBJ1-1; D remains ambiguous. Germline lookup yields CDR1 SNHLY and CDR2 FYNNEI. The CDR3 contains 12 residues. V was clipped by 8 bases and J by 0 bases, with 7 bases between them.

The chain combines TRBV11-2 with TRBJ2-7; perhaps TRBD1 as D (6 bases). Germline-derived CDR1 and CDR2 are SGHAT and FQNNGV. Trimming left V 6 bases short and J 4 bases short, with 19 bases between. The CDR3 extends over 15 amino acids. DNA for the CDR3: TGTGCCAGCAGACAACTCGGGACGGGACAATACGAGCAGTACTTC. It yields the protein CASRQLGTGQYEQYF.

This clone has just one count. Written as DNA, the CDR3 is TGTGCCAGCAGTGAGTCTCCCCGGCAGTTCTTC. Translated: CASSESPRQFF. V is TRBV6-1 and J is TRBJ2-1; D remains unclear. V was pared by 3 bases and J by 12 bases, with 9 bases between. The CDR3 consists of 11 residues. Per the germline V gene, CDR1 is MNHNS and CDR2 is SASEGT.

In its sample, this clone was seen many times. This chain joins TRBV7-9 and TRBJ2-2, with 7 bases aligning to TRBD2. Trimming at V came to 6 bases and at J to 3 bases, leaving 7 bases not matched to a gene. The CDR3 runs 15 residues. Germline CDR1 is SEHNR and CDR2 is FQNEAQ (reference sequence). The CDR3 is CASRRTGGDTGELFF. CDR3 DNA sequence: TGTGCCAGCAGACGCACGGGGGGAGACACCGGGGAGCTGTTTTTT.

In this sample, this clone turned up a few times. This rearrangement joins TRBV24-1 to TRBJ1-6; maybe TRBD1 (5 bases). The V end was cut by 5 bases, the J end by 9 bases, with 19 bases between. Looked up from germline, CDR1 is KGHDR and CDR2 is SFDVKD. The CDR3 sequence is 16 residues long. The CDR3 loop reads CATSALYGAQGSPLHF. CDR3 sequence (DNA): TGTGCCACCAGTGCCCTTTATGGGGCCCAGGGTTCACCCCTCCACTTT.

J is TRBJ1-3 and V is TRBV6-5; D remains unclear. The germline CDR1 and CDR2 sequences are MNHEY and SVGAGI. The CDR3 has 13 residues. V lost 8 bases, J lost 3 bases, and 11 bases lay in between. The CDR3 is CASRFPGGNTIYF. The CDR3 nucleotides are TGTGCCAGCCGGTTCCCGGGTGGAAACACCATATATTTT.

The chain uses TRBV20-1 and TRBJ2-5; the match to TRBD1 covers 9 bases. CDR1 and CDR2 (germline): DFQATT, SNEGSKA (reference sequence). Trimming removed 3 bases from V and 2 bases from J; junction bases left unmatched: 7. The CDR3 loop spans 15 amino acids. The CDR3 DNA follows: TGCAGTGCTAGTAGGACAGGGGCCCGACAAGAGACCCAGTACTTC. This sequence encodes CSASRTGARQETQYF.

The CDR3 loop reads CASRTNRGKLFF. The CDR3 nucleotides read TGTGCCAGCAGGACAAACAGGGGAAAACTGTTTTTT. The chain recombines TRBV27 with TRBJ1-4; 7 nucleotides agree with TRBD1. Trimming cost V 6 bases and J 10 bases; bases outside gene matches: 5. The germline gives CDR1 MNHEY, CDR2 SMNVEV (reference sequence). This CDR3 has 12 residues.

The V and J genes are TRBV6-6 and TRBJ1-5; no reliable D call. Germline CDR1 and CDR2: MNHNY and SVGAGI (reference sequence). There are 13 residues in the CDR3. V dropped 11 bases and J dropped 7 bases, with 18 bases sitting between them. CDR3 sequence (DNA): TGTGCCGGAGGCGGCCAGGTATGGCAGCCCCAGCATTTT. Its protein product is CAGGGQVWQPQHF.

V usage is TRBV2 and J usage is TRBJ2-1, with D hard to call. V was trimmed by 6 bases and J by 6 bases, leaving 6 bases between them. The CDR3 extends over 11 amino acids. Germline V gene sequence: CDR1 SNHLY, CDR2 FYNNEI. The CDR3 sequence is CASSPSNEQFF. Written as DNA, the CDR3 is TGTGCCAGCAGCCCCAGCAATGAGCAGTTCTTC.

There are a few counts of this clone. V is TRBV11-2 and J is TRBJ2-1; 11 bases match TRBD2. The V and J ends lost 1 base and 0 bases, in that order; junction bases with no gene match: 5. CDR3 length: 18 residues. CDR1 and CDR2 from the germline V gene are SGHAT and FQNNGV. The CDR3 coding sequence is TGTGCCAGCAGCTTAGGGGGACTAGCGGTTCGCTCCTACAATGAGCAGTTCTTC. This encodes CASSLGGLAVRSYNEQFF.

This clone has only one observation. CDR3 coding DNA: TGTGCCAGCAGCACCCAACAGGGGGTCGCGACTGAAGCTTTCTTT. Protein: CASSTQQGVATEAFF. The chain has TRBV9 and TRBJ1-1; TRBD1 aligns across 8 bases. V dropped 4 bases and J dropped 5; count of bases not matched to a gene: 10. This CDR3 is built from 15 residues. Germline assignment: CDR1 SGDLS and CDR2 YYNGEE.

The chain uses TRBV5-1 and TRBJ2-3; TRBD1 aligns across 8 bases. V shed 0 bases and J 6 bases; nucleotides not matched to a gene: 6. The germline gives CDR1 SGHRS, CDR2 YFSETQ. The CDR3 runs 15 residues. CDR3 sequence reads: CASSLADRVGDTQYF. CDR3 bases: TGCGCCAGCAGCTTGGCGGACAGGGTGGGGGATACGCAGTATTTT.

The J gene is TRBJ1-2, the V gene TRBV11-2, with TRBD1 matching 7 bases. Germline CDR1 reads SGHAT; CDR2 reads FQNNGV. This CDR3 is 15 amino acids long. V shed 4 bases, J shed 2 bases, and the junction held 7 bases outside the gene matches. CDR3 nucleotide sequence: TGTGCCAGCAGCTCCCGGGACAGATTGAACTATGGCTACACCTTC. Translating gives CASSSRDRLNYGYTF. The whole variable domain, remainder taken from reference TRBV11-2 and TRBJ1-2, is EAGVAQSPRYKIIEKRQSVAFWCNPISGHATLYWYQQILGQGPKLLIQFQNNGVVDDSQLPKDRFSAERLKGVDSTLKIQPAKLEDSAVYLCASSSRDRLNYGYTFGSGTRLTVV.

J is TRBJ2-3 and V is TRBV5-1; TRBD1 aligns across 10 bases. The V segment lost 4 bases and the J segment 4 bases; nucleotides outside the gene matches: 12. The CDR3 covers 17 residues. Germline CDR1 and CDR2: SGHRS and YFSETQ. Written as DNA, the CDR3 is TGCGCCAGCAGCCTTCCCAGACAGGGGGCGAGTGCAGATACGCAGTATTTT. This gives the protein CASSLPRQGASADTQYF.

The chain is built from TRBV27 and TRBJ1-1; a weak D match, TRBD1 (6 bases). The CDR3 totals 17 residues. CDR1 is MNHEY and CDR2 is SMNVEV in the germline V gene (reference sequence). V was shortened by 3 bases and J by 0 bases, with 17 bases between the two germline ends. The CDR3 loop reads CASSFVFPDRLNTEAFF. The DNA of the CDR3 is TGTGCCAGCAGTTTCGTGTTCCCGGACAGATTGAACACTGAAGCTTTCTTT.

The chain is built from TRBV12-3 or TRBV12-4 and TRBJ2-1; 8 bases align to TRBD2. This CDR3 has 12 amino acids. Trimming removed 5 bases from V and 8 bases from J; junction bases left unmatched: 2. The CDR3 sequence: CASSGTRYEQFF. Here the CDR3 DNA reads TGTGCCAGCAGTGGGACTAGGTATGAGCAGTTCTTC.

The chain links TRBV18 to TRBJ1-6; D gene uncertain. Trimming cost V 3 bases and J 7 bases, with 13 bases left between them. This CDR3 spans 15 amino acids. Per the germline V gene, CDR1 is KGHSH and CDR2 is LQKENI. CDR3 in amino acids: CASSPTLAMNSPLHF. The CDR3 bases are TGTGCCAGCTCACCGACCCTAGCTATGAATTCACCCCTCCACTTT. The full variable domain, completed using reference TRBV18 and TRBJ1-6, is NAGVMQNPRHLVRRRGQEARLRCSPMKGHSHVYWYRQLPEEGLKFMVYLQKENIIDESGMPKERFSAEFPKEGPSILRIQQVVRGDSAAYFCASSPTLAMNSPLHFGNGTRLTVT.

As for this clone: An end of the junction does not agree with germline; a read error may underlie this. In nucleotides, the CDR3 is TGTGCCAGCAGCGAAGGGACAGGACAGGGGAGTCAGCCCCAGCATTTT. This sequence encodes CASSEGTGQGSQPQHF. This chain uses TRBV6-1 with TRBJ1-5; TRBD1 matches 9 bases. Germline lookup yields CDR1 MNHNS and CDR2 SASEGT. CDR3 length: 16 amino acids.

CDR3 DNA: TGTGCCAGTTCGAAACTTAGGGGGTTCTACGAGCAGTACTTC. It is translated as CASSKLRGFYEQYF. This sequence joins TRBV28 and TRBJ2-7, with a weak D call TRBD1 (6 bases). CDR3 length: 14 residues. In germline, CDR1 is MDHEN, CDR2 SYDVKM. Deletions cut 9 bases from V and 3 bases from J, with 18 bases between.